This entry concerns a single TCR beta chain. The antigen it recognizes is unknown. No much larger clonotype is one base removed from it; base qualities were not supplied. Enrolling through a virtual design, the prospective study's participants ranged in age from roughly 18 to 90 years and lived across roughly 23 United States geographic areas. In the prospective study, cohorts were assigned on the basis of participant-reported clinical history obtained from a screening survey and a study questionnaire. In the prospective study, mobile phlebotomists collected whole blood, serum and a nasopharyngeal or oropharyngeal swab from each participant. Participants in the prospective study had the option to provide additional blood draws and questionnaires over a roughly 2-month period. Blood samples from the prospective study were shipped frozen or at room temperature prior to DNA extraction. V drops 3 bases and J drops 4 bases, leaving 15 bases in between. The CDR3 holds 15 amino acids from the cysteine to the phenylalanine. The read is trimmed to its CDR3 DNA, 45 bases read in frame from base 1. In the germline V gene, CDR1 corresponds to MNHNS and CDR2 to SASEGT.

The immunoSEQ Assay, a bias-controlled multiplex PCR, was used to amplify TCRbeta CDR3 regions from genomic DNA. From the authors' description of their analysis: The number of nucleated cells in each sample was estimated by amplification of reference gene primers within the assay. Sequence reads were collapsed and filtered to measure the absolute abundance of every unique TCRbeta CDR3 rearrangement. Productive Simpson clonality was computed per sample as the square root of Simpson's diversity index over productive rearrangements. Drawn from immuneACCESS, this table holds only the in-frame rearrangements with V and J called that TCRdb kept. Clones are partly lost; checked studies trace under half to an unresolved V gene and leave the rest unexplained. V and J calls and clone size are those listed in that table; D and trimming were worked out from the DNA. Recorded for this sample are 210,000 or so clones; around 80% of them occurred a single time. The leading ten clones occupy approximately 4.3% of the sample.

The data stem from a study of blood T cell repertoires in COVID-19 (dated by TCRdb to about 2020). With regard to the full study: Samples from collaborators originated in the United States, Italy and Spain and spanned both the acute and convalescent phases of COVID-19. The material from the prospective study consisted of cDNA or gDNA derived from T cells, B-cell-depleted T cells, or PBMCs. The sample metadata nearly always contained a de-identified subject ID, COVID-19 status, age in years and sex. Samples came from the ongoing ImmuneRACE study (first 160 participants) plus 1,254 subjects from 6 global collaborators. Where HLA class I and class II types were available, the types were taken from metadata supplied by the sample provider, not from assay-based typing. The repertoires were released in a freely available public database meant as a resource for research on the immune response to SARS-CoV-2. Subjects who had been exposed to COVID-19, were actively infected with it, or had recovered from it provided the deeply sampled blood TCRbeta repertoires that made up the dataset. Study-level results and caveats: The quantity of clinical and demographic metadata differed by source and by participant and was supplied without curation.

The chain is encoded by TRBV6-1 joined to TRBJ1-1; perhaps TRBD1 is the D gene, with 5 bases matching. The sample comprised PBMCs or T cells enriched from blood (not recorded which). This TCR was sampled from a young man with acute COVID-19. CDR3 loop: CASSETDPPGTEAFF. The sequenced DNA is TGTGCCAGCAGTGAGACAGATCCTCCTGGCACTGAAGCTTTCTTT.